This is a list of T cell receptor beta chains from one sample in a study of blood T cell repertoires in COVID-19. Some clones are missing from TCRdb's copy, which holds only in-frame ones; the method was immunoSEQ multiplex PCR. This table has around 140,000 clones, around 86% appearing once. The sequenced material came from peripheral blood. Receptors originate from an elderly man with acute or convalescent COVID-19. Both conserved end residues are part of each CDR3. D genes are given only for firm matches. The size field is filled for only some rows; it gives once, few, many or a size class.

cdr3_aa cdr3_nt j_call clone_size v_call d_call
CASSLGQGAASYEQYF TGCGCCAGCAGCCTAGGACAGGGGGCTGCTTCGTACGAGCAGTACTTC TRBJ2-7 - TRBV5-1 TRBD1
CASSLGDRGNSPLHF TGTGCCAGCAGCTTAGGGGACAGGGGCAATTCACCCCTCCACTTT TRBJ1-6 - TRBV7-8 TRBD1
CASSAVLEGYTF TGTGCCAGCAGCGCGGTACTCGAGGGCTACACCTTC TRBJ1-2 - TRBV9 -
CASSLDRGRANYGYTF TGTGCCAGCAGCTTAGACAGGGGGCGGGCCAACTATGGCTACACCTTC TRBJ1-2 - TRBV7-9 TRBD1
CASSSQRDYTDTQYF TGTGCCAGCAGTTCTCAGCGGGACTACACAGATACGCAGTATTTT TRBJ2-3 - TRBV28 TRBD2
CASSLVTGATYEQYF TGTGCCAGCAGTTTAGTGACGGGAGCTACCTACGAGCAGTACTTC TRBJ2-7 - TRBV28 -
CASSWGQGGEAFF TGTGCCAGCAGTTGGGGACAGGGAGGTGAAGCTTTCTTT TRBJ1-1 - TRBV2 TRBD1
CASSLGVQETQYF TGTGCCAGCAGCTTGGGAGTTCAAGAGACCCAGTACTTC TRBJ2-5 - TRBV7-2 -
CASSLQPTGLNSPLHF TGTGCCAGCAGTCTCCAACCAACAGGGTTGAATTCACCCCTCCACTTT TRBJ1-6 - TRBV6-6 -
CASSERHPQETQYF TGTGCCAGCAGTGAAAGACATCCCCAAGAGACCCAGTACTTC TRBJ2-5 - TRBV2 -
CASSYPHSQEQYF TGTGCCAGCAGCTATCCGCATTCCCAGGAGCAGTACTTC TRBJ2-7 - TRBV7-9 -
CASRLTGEPYGYTF TGTGCCAGCAGGTTGACAGGGGAACCCTATGGCTACACCTTC TRBJ1-2 - TRBV27 TRBD1
CATAGQGGNQPQHF TGTGCCACCGCGGGACAGGGGGGCAATCAGCCCCAGCATTTT TRBJ1-5 few TRBV2 TRBD1
CASSQVFSGRAGGELFF TGTGCCAGCAGCCAAGTTTTTAGCGGGAGGGCCGGCGGGGAGCTGTTTTTT TRBJ2-2 - TRBV3-1/TRBV3-2 TRBD2
CASSRNWGGTNTEAFF TGTGCCAGCTCACGGAATTGGGGGGGGACGAACACTGAAGCTTTCTTT TRBJ1-1 once TRBV18 -
CASSLAPTGSYEQYF TGCGCCAGCAGCTTGGCTCCTACAGGGTCCTACGAGCAGTACTTC TRBJ2-7 - TRBV5-1 -
CATSDPLANGSYEQYF TGTGCCACCAGTGATCCCCTAGCAAATGGCTCCTACGAGCAGTACTTC TRBJ2-7 - TRBV24-1 -
CASRGTGANTGELFF TGTGCCAGTAGGGGGACAGGGGCGAACACCGGGGAGCTGTTTTTT TRBJ2-2 - TRBV19 TRBD1
CASKAPSSYEQYF TGTGCCAGCAAGGCCCCTAGCTCCTACGAGCAGTACTTC TRBJ2-7 - TRBV2 -
CASSSVAGANVLTF TGTGCCAGCAGCTCGGTTGCTGGGGCCAACGTCCTGACTTTC TRBJ2-6 - TRBV7-8 -
CASSQVGGNTEAFF TGTGCCAGCAGCCAAGTGGGGGGGAACACTGAAGCTTTCTTT TRBJ1-1 - TRBV3-1/TRBV3-2 -
CASTTRTSPAPYEQYF TGTGCCAGCACAACACGGACTAGCCCCGCGCCCTACGAGCAGTACTTC TRBJ2-7 - TRBV27 TRBD2
CASSFGGRAINEQYF TGTGCCAGCAGTTTTGGCGGGAGGGCTATAAACGAGCAGTACTTC TRBJ2-7 - TRBV27 TRBD2
CASSIGQNSPLHF TGTGCCAGTAGTATCGGACAGAATTCACCCCTCCACTTT TRBJ1-6 - TRBV19 -
CASLSRVAAEKLFF TGTGCCAGCCTTTCCCGGGTAGCAGCGGAAAAACTGTTTTTT TRBJ1-4 - TRBV6-5 -
CASSSPGQGGDYGYTF TGTGCCAGCAGTTCTCCGGGACAGGGGGGGGACTATGGCTACACCTTC TRBJ1-2 - TRBV28 TRBD1
CASSLVRLSQGRLFF TGTGCCAGCAGCTTAGTTAGGTTGAGCCAGGGGCGGCTGTTTTTT TRBJ2-2 few TRBV7-8 -
CASSPGLAEPAFTDTQYF TGTGCCAGCAGCCCCGGACTAGCGGAGCCAGCCTTCACAGATACGCAGTATTTT TRBJ2-3 once TRBV27 TRBD2
CASSLGTGGDYGYTF TGTGCCAGCAGCTTAGGGACAGGGGGGGACTATGGCTACACCTTC TRBJ1-2 - TRBV7-2 TRBD1
CASSLVAGRLYEQYF TGCGCCAGCAGCTTGGTGGCGGGCCGCCTCTACGAGCAGTACTTC TRBJ2-7 many TRBV5-1 -
CATRGSGSHYNEQFF TGTGCCACCCGCGGTAGCGGGAGTCATTACAATGAGCAGTTCTTC TRBJ2-1 - TRBV24-1 TRBD2
CASTLRDNNQPQHF TGTGCCAGCACTCTCCGTGACAACAATCAGCCCCAGCATTTT TRBJ1-5 - TRBV6-5 -
CASSEEGGEKLFF TGTGCCAGCAGTGAAGAAGGGGGCGAAAAACTGTTTTTT TRBJ1-4 - TRBV6-1 TRBD1
CASSLLAGGYTGELFF TGTGCCAGCAGCCTTTTAGCGGGAGGCTACACCGGGGAGCTGTTTTTT TRBJ2-2 - TRBV14 TRBD2
CASRRQTGELFF TGTGCCAGTAGACGACAGACCGGGGAGCTGTTTTTT TRBJ2-2 - TRBV19 -
CASSVEGFYGYTF TGTGCCAGCAGCGTAGAGGGGTTCTATGGCTACACCTTC TRBJ1-2 - TRBV9 -
CASTQGLDQPQHF TGTGCCAGCACCCAGGGTTTGGATCAGCCCCAGCATTTT TRBJ1-5 - TRBV21-1 -
CASSPSPGTSGLYEQYF TGTGCCAGCAGCCCAAGTCCCGGGACTAGCGGCCTCTACGAGCAGTACTTC TRBJ2-7 - TRBV3-1/TRBV3-2 TRBD2
CASSLARTNEKLFF TGTGCCAGCAGCCTCGCGCGCACTAATGAAAAACTGTTTTTT TRBJ1-4 - TRBV6-5 -
CATSDPTGANEKLFF TGTGCCACCAGTGATCCGACAGGGGCTAATGAAAAACTGTTTTTT TRBJ1-4 - TRBV24-1 TRBD1
CASSQGTGGNYGYTF TGTGCCAGCTCACAAGGGACAGGGGGCAACTATGGCTACACCTTC TRBJ1-2 once TRBV18 TRBD1
CASAGTAYEQYF TGTGCCAGCGCCGGGACAGCCTACGAGCAGTACTTC TRBJ2-7 - TRBV6-6 TRBD1
CASSLTYGTKYNEQFF TGTGCCAGCAGCTTAACTTACGGGACTAAGTACAATGAGCAGTTCTTC TRBJ2-1 - TRBV7-3 TRBD2
CASSYRDNQPQHF TGTGCCAGCAGTTACCGGGACAATCAGCCCCAGCATTTT TRBJ1-5 - TRBV27 -
CASHQQGRNTGELFF TGTGCCAGCCATCAACAGGGCCGGAACACCGGGGAGCTGTTTTTT TRBJ2-2 - TRBV2 -
CASRADLETQYF TGTGCCAGCAGGGCAGATTTAGAGACCCAGTACTTC TRBJ2-5 - TRBV2 -
CASSELGVAGVTDTQYF TGTGCCAGCAGTGAATTGGGTGTAGCGGGAGTCACAGATACGCAGTATTTT TRBJ2-3 - TRBV2 TRBD2